The rows below give T cell receptor beta chains drawn from one sample of a study of shared clonotypes between healthy human individuals. Assay used: immunoSEQ multiplex PCR; TCRdb lists only in-frame clones, some missing. The profile covers under 1 million clones, with around 96% appearing a single time and roughly 0.23% taken by the ten largest. Specimen: naive CD8+ T cells sorted from blood. These receptor sequences come from a man younger than 45 in good health. The CDR3 runs from the conserved cysteine through the conserved F or W. D genes are given only for firm matches. Rows may omit the clone size; those that give it use once, few, many or a size class.

abundance	len	d_gene	v_gene	j_gene	CDR3nt	CDR3aa
-	17	TRBD2	TRBV11-2	TRBJ2-3	TGTGCCAGCAGCCTGGGGACTAGCGGATTGGGCACAGATACGCAGTATTTT	CASSLGTSGLGTDTQYF
-	12	-	TRBV6-5	TRBJ2-7	TGTGCCAGCTCCATAGACCGCCACGAGCAGTACTTC	CASSIDRHEQYF
-	13	-	TRBV7-9	TRBJ1-3	TGTGCCAGCAGCCGACCGAGCGGAAACACCATATATTTT	CASSRPSGNTIYF
-	15	TRBD2	TRBV25-1	TRBJ2-1	TGTGCCAGCAGTATATTGGAGCGGGACGGAAATGAGCAGTTCTTC	CASSILERDGNEQFF
-	15	TRBD2	TRBV9	TRBJ2-7	TGTGCCAGCAGCGTAGGGGGGACTAGCGGTTACGAGCAGTACTTC	CASSVGGTSGYEQYF
once	16	TRBD2	TRBV11-2	TRBJ2-7	TGTGCCAGCAGCTTACTAGCGGGAGGAAGCTCCTACGAGCAGTACTTC	CASSLLAGGSSYEQYF
-	14	-	TRBV7-9	TRBJ1-1	TGTGCCAGCAGCTTACCCCAGGGGAACACTGAAGCTTTCTTT	CASSLPQGNTEAFF
-	14	-	TRBV7-9	TRBJ2-2	TGTGCCAGCAGCTTAGTGCGACTGGCCGGGGAGCTGTTTTTT	CASSLVRLAGELFF
-	16	TRBD2	TRBV9	TRBJ2-3	TGTGCCAGCAGCGTAGGGACTAGCGGGAGAGGAGATACGCAGTATTTT	CASSVGTSGRGDTQYF
-	17	-	TRBV7-9	TRBJ2-7	TGTGCCAGCAGCCCTCATAAACTCGACCGGAGGTCCTACGAGCAGTACTTC	CASSPHKLDRRSYEQYF
-	17	TRBD1	TRBV11-2	TRBJ2-2	TGTGCCAGCAGCGGAAGGAACAGGGGCCTTAAGGCCGGGGAGCTGTTTTTT	CASSGRNRGLKAGELFF
once	16	-	TRBV7-9	TRBJ2-5	TGTGCCAGCAGCTTAGTAGGACGGACAGTACAAGAGACCCAGTACTTC	CASSLVGRTVQETQYF
-	13	-	TRBV14	TRBJ2-1	TGTGCCAGCAGCATAGAGGTGTCCAATGAGCAGTTCTTC	CASSIEVSNEQFF
-	15	TRBD2	TRBV27	TRBJ2-4	TGTGCCACCTCCCAATTCCCTCTTAGCGGGAGGGCCATCTACTTC	CATSQFPLSGRAIYF
-	16	-	TRBV7-8	TRBJ1-2	TGTGCCAGCAGCTTAGTTCCGACCCGTCGGAATTATGGCTACACCTTC	CASSLVPTRRNYGYTF
-	16	-	TRBV9	TRBJ2-2	TGTGCCAGCAGCGTAGCGGGAGAAACCCACACCGGGGAGCTGTTTTTT	CASSVAGETHTGELFF
-	19	TRBD1	TRBV5-4	TRBJ2-7	TGTGCCAGCAGCTCGTGGGACAGAGCCCCTAGCAGAAGCCGGGACGAGCAGTACTTC	CASSSWDRAPSRSRDEQYF
-	15	TRBD2	TRBV7-8	TRBJ2-5	TGTGCCAGCAGCTTAGTAGCGGGTCCTGAAGAGACCCAGTACTTC	CASSLVAGPEETQYF
-	15	TRBD1	TRBV2	TRBJ2-3	TGTGCCGGCCACAGGGGACAGGCTGGCACAGATACGCAGTATTTT	CAGHRGQAGTDTQYF
-	17	TRBD1	TRBV5-6	TRBJ1-2	TGTGCCAGCAGCTTACCGGGACAGGGGTTGGGGAACTATGGCTACACCTTC	CASSLPGQGLGNYGYTF
once	16	TRBD2	TRBV7-9	TRBJ2-2	TGTGCCAGCAGCGGGACTAGCGGGAGTCGCCCCGGGGAGCTGTTTTTT	CASSGTSGSRPGELFF
-	17	TRBD2	TRBV5-1	TRBJ2-2	TGCGCCAGCAGCTTCACTAGCGGGAGAACGAACACCGGGGAGCTGTTTTTT	CASSFTSGRTNTGELFF
-	15	TRBD2	TRBV7-9	TRBJ2-7	TGTGCCAGCAGCCCTCCGGGACTACTCACTAGGGAGCAGTACTTC	CASSPPGLLTREQYF
-	14	-	TRBV5-4	TRBJ1-1	TGTGCCAGCAGCCATTGGTGGGGGGACACTGAAGCTTTCTTT	CASSHWWGDTEAFF
-	16	TRBD2	TRBV28	TRBJ2-7	TGTGCCAGCAGTTTATGGGCTAGCGGGAACTCCTACGAGCAGTACTTC	CASSLWASGNSYEQYF
-	18	-	TRBV11-2	TRBJ1-2	TGTGCCAGCAGCTTAGGGTGGGCGGTCAGGATCAGTAACTATGGCTACACCTTC	CASSLGWAVRISNYGYTF
-	18	-	TRBV11-2	TRBJ2-7	TGTGCCAGCAGCTTAGCCCCTAATGTCCGGGACGGAGCCTACGAGCAGTACTTC	CASSLAPNVRDGAYEQYF
-	14	-	TRBV9	TRBJ2-5	TGTGCCAGCAGCGTCAGTGGATCACGAGAGACCCAGTACTTC	CASSVSGSRETQYF
-	15	-	TRBV7-9	TRBJ1-4	TGTGCCAGCACCCCATTCCAGGGCTTCAATGAAAAACTGTTTTTT	CASTPFQGFNEKLFF
-	16	TRBD2	TRBV19	TRBJ2-7	TGTGCCAGTAGTATAGGTAGCGGGAGCTCCTCCTACGAGCAGTACTTC	CASSIGSGSSSYEQYF
-	12	-	TRBV9	TRBJ2-1	TGTGCCAGCAGCGTAGAGTGGGAAGAGCAGTTCTTC	CASSVEWEEQFF
-	16	TRBD2	TRBV28	TRBJ2-2	TGTGCCAGCAGCTTCCTCCTAGCGGCGAACACCGGGGAGCTGTTTTTT	CASSFLLAANTGELFF
-	18	TRBD2	TRBV7-6	TRBJ2-1	TGTGCCAGCAGCTTAGGTCGGGGGGCTAGCGGGCGTTACAATGAGCAGTTCTTC	CASSLGRGASGRYNEQFF
-	16	TRBD2	TRBV28	TRBJ2-1	TGTGCCAGCAGTTACCGGACTAGCGGGGGGTACAATGAGCAGTTCTTC	CASSYRTSGGYNEQFF
-	15	-	TRBV6-5	TRBJ1-2	TGTGCCAGCAGTCCTGGATTTTCGACGGGTTATGGCTACACCTTC	CASSPGFSTGYGYTF
-	14	-	TRBV6-1	TRBJ1-1	TGTGCCAGCAGTCCACTTAAGAGGGGGACTGAAGCTTTCTTT	CASSPLKRGTEAFF
-	17	TRBD2	TRBV27	TRBJ2-1	TGTGCCAGCAGTTCAAGACTAGCGGCGGAGCGGTACAATGAGCAGTTCTTC	CASSSRLAAERYNEQFF
-	15	-	TRBV27	TRBJ1-2	TGTGCCAGCAGTTCAGCGGGACCGATAAACTATGGCTACACCTTC	CASSSAGPINYGYTF
-	15	TRBD2	TRBV15	TRBJ2-7	TGTGCCACCAGCAGAGATATACTAGCGTCCTACGAGCAGTACTTC	CATSRDILASYEQYF
-	14	TRBD2	TRBV27	TRBJ2-7	TGTGCCAGCAAAAGGAGCGGGAGCCTCTACGAGCAGTACTTC	CASKRSGSLYEQYF
-	15	TRBD1	TRBV28	TRBJ1-5	TGTGCCAGCAGGACTCTATCAGGGGGCCGACAGCCCCAGCATTTT	CASRTLSGGRQPQHF
-	18	TRBD1	TRBV28	TRBJ1-5	TGTGCCAGCAGTTTCTCCCCCCTCCGGGACAGGGGACGGCAGCCCCAGCATTTT	CASSFSPLRDRGRQPQHF
-	12	-	TRBV30	TRBJ1-1	TGTGCCTGGACGGAGACAAGCACTGAAGCTTTCTTT	CAWTETSTEAFF
-	13	-	TRBV6-5	TRBJ1-1	TGTGCCAGCAGTTACGAGGGAAACACTGAAGCTTTCTTT	CASSYEGNTEAFF
-	14	-	TRBV5-4	TRBJ2-3	TGTGCCAGCAGCTTTGGTAGTGGTATGGATACGCAGTATTTT	CASSFGSGMDTQYF
-	14	-	TRBV6-5	TRBJ2-1	TGTGCCAGCAGTTCCTTCTGGGCCGACAATGAGCAGTTCTTC	CASSSFWADNEQFF
-	15	-	TRBV4-1	TRBJ2-5	TGCGCCAGCAGCGCTCAACCTCTAGCCCAAGAGACCCAGTACTTC	CASSAQPLAQETQYF
-	16	TRBD1	TRBV27	TRBJ2-7	TGTGCCAGCAGTACCAGGACAGGGGCCGCCTCCTACGAGCAGTACTTC	CASSTRTGAASYEQYF
-	16	-	TRBV5-5	TRBJ1-1	TGTGCCAGCAGCAAACTACCAGGGTTGGCGAACACTGAAGCTTTCTTT	CASSKLPGLANTEAFF
-	15	TRBD2	TRBV29-1	TRBJ2-1	TGCAGCGTTGAAGTGACTAGCGGGATTAACAATGAGCAGTTCTTC	CSVEVTSGINNEQFF
-	12	-	TRBV28	TRBJ2-7	TGTGCCCTCGGCGGTCCTAACTACGAGCAGTACTTC	CALGGPNYEQYF